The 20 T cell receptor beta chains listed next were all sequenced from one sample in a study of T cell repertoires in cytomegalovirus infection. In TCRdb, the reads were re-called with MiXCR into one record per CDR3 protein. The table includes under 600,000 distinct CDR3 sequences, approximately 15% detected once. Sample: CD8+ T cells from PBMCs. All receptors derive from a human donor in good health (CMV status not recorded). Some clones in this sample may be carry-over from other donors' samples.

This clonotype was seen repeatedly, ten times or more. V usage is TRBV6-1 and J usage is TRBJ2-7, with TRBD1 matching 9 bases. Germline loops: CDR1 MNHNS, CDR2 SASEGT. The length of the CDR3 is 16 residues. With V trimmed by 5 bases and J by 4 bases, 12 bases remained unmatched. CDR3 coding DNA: TGTGCCAGCAGTAAGATCCGGGACAGGGCCTTTTACGAGCAGTACTTC. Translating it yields CASSKIRDRAFYEQYF.

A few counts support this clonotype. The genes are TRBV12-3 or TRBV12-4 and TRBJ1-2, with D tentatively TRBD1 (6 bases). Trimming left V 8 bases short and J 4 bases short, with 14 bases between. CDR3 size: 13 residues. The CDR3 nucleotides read TGTGCCAGCTCAGGGGAGTGGGGCTATGGCTACACCTTC. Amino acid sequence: CASSGEWGYGYTF.

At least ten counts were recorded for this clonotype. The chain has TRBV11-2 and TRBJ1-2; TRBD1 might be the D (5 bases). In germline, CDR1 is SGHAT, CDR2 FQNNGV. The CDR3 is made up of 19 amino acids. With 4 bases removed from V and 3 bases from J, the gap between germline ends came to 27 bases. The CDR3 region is CASSSLRSTGSRGDYGYTF. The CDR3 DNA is TGTGCCAGCAGCTCCCTCAGGAGCACAGGAAGCCGAGGGGACTATGGCTACACCTTC.

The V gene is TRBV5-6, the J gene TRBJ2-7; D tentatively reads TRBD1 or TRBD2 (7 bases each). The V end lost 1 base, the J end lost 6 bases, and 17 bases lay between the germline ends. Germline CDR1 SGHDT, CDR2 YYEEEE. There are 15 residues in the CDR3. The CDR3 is CASSLTGDYTGEQYF. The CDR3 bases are TGTGCCAGCAGCTTGACAGGGGACTATACCGGCGAGCAGTACTTC.

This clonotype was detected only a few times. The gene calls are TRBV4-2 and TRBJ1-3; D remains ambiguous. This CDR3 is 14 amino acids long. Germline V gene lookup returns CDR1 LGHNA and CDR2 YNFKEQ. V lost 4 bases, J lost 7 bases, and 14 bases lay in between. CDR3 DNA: TGTGCCAGCAGCCCCTCTGAGGGAAGTAACACCATATATTTT. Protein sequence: CASSPSEGSNTIYF.

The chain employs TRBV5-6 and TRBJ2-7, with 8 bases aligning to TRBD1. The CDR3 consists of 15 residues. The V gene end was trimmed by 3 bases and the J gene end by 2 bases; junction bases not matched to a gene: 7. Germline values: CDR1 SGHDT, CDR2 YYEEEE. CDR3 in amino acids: CASSSRQGPTYEQYF. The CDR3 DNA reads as TGTGCCAGCAGCTCCCGACAGGGGCCCACCTACGAGCAGTACTTC.

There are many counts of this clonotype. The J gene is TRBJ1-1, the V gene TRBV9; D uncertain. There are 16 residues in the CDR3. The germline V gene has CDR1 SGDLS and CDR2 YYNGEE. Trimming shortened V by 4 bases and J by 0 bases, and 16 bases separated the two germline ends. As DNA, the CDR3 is TGTGCCAGCAGCCCCCGGGCCGGCGGGGTGAACACTGAAGCTTTCTTT. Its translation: CASSPRAGGVNTEAFF. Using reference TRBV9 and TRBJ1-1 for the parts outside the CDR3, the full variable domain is DSGVTQTPKHLITATGQRVTLRCSPRSGDLSVYWYQQSLDQGLQFLIQYYNGEERAKGNILERFSAQQFPDLHSELNLSSLELGDSALYFCASSPRAGGVNTEAFFGQGTRLTVV.

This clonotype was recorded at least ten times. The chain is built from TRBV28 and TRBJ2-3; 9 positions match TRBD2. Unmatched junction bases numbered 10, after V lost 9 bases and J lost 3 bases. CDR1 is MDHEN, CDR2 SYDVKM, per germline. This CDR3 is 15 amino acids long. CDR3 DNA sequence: TGTGCCAGTTCTAGCGGGGTGCTGGTGACAGATACGCAGTATTTT. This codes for CASSSGVLVTDTQYF.

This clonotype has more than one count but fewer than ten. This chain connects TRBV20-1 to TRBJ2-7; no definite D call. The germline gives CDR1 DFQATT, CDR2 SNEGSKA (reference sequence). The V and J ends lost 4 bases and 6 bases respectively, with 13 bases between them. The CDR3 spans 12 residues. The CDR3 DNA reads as TGCAGTGCTACGGACCCATCCGGCGAGCAGTACTTC. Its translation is CSATDPSGEQYF.

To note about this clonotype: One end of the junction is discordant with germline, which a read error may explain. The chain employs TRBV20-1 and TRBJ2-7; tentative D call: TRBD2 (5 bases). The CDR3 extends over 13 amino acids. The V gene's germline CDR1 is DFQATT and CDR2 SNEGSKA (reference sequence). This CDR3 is CSARGLINYEQYF. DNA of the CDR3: TGCAGTGCGAGAGGGCTGATCAACTACGAGCAGTACTTC.

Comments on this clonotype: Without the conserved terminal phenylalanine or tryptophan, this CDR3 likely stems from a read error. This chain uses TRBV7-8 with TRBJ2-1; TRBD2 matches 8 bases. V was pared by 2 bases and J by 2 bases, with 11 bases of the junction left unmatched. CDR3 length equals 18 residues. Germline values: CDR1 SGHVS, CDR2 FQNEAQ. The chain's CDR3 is CASSLSGAGVGTYNEQFC. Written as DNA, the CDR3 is TGTGCCAGCAGCTTATCGGGAGCGGGGGTGGGCACCTACAATGAGCAGTTCTGC.

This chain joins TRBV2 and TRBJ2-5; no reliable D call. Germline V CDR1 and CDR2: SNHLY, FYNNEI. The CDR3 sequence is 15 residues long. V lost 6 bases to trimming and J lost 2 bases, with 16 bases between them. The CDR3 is CASSIERTLQETQYF. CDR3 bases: TGTGCCAGCAGCATCGAACGGACCCTTCAAGAGACCCAGTACTTC.

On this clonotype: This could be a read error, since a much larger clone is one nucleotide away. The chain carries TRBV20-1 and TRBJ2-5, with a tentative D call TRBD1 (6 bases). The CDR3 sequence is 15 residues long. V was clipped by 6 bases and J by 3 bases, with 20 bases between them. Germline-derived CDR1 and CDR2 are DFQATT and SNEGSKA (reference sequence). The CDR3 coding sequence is TGCAGTGCCCACAGGGAGTGGGGGCGCGAAGAGACCCAGTACTTC. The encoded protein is CSAHREWGREETQYF.

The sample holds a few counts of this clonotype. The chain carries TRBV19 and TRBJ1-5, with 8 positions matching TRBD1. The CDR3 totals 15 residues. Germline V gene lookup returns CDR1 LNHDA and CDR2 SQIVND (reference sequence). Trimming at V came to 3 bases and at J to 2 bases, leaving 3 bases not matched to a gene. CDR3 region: CASSMDREGNQPQHF. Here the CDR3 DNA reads TGTGCCAGTAGTATGGACAGGGAGGGCAATCAGCCCCAGCATTTT.

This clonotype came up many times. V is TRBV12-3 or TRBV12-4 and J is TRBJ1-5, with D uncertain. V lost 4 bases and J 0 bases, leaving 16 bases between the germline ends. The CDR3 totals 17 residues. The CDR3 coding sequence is TGTGCCAGCAGTTCCACCTCCATACAAGCTAGCAATCAGCCCCAGCATTTT. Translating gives CASSSTSIQASNQPQHF.

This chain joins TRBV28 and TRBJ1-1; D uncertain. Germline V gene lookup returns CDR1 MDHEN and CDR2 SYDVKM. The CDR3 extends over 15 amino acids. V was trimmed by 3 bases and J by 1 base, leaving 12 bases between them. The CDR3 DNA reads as TGTGCCAGCAGTTTTTCTGGGATCTCGAACACTGAAGCTTTCTTT. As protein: CASSFSGISNTEAFF.

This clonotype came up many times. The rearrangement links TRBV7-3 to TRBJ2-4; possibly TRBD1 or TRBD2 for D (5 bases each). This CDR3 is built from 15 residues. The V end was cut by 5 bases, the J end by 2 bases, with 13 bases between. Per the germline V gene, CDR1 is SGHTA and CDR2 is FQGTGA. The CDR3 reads CASSLIRGPKNIQYF. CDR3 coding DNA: TGTGCCAGCAGCCTAATCCGGGGACCCAAAAACATTCAGTACTTC.

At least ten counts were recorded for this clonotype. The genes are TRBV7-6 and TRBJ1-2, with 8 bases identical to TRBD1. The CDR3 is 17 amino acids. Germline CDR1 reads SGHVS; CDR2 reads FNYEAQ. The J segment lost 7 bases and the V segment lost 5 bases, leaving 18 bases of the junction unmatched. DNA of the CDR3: TGTGCCAGCAGCAATCCCGGGACAGGCAGAGGAAGCGTTGGCTACACCTTC. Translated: CASSNPGTGRGSVGYTF.

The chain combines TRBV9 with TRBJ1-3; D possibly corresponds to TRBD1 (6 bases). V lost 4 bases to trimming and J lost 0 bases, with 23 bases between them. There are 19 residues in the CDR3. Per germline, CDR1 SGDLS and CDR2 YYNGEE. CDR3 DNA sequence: TGTGCCAGCAGCACCCCCGTTAACGACAGGTTCTACTCTGGAAACACCATATATTTT. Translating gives CASSTPVNDRFYSGNTIYF.

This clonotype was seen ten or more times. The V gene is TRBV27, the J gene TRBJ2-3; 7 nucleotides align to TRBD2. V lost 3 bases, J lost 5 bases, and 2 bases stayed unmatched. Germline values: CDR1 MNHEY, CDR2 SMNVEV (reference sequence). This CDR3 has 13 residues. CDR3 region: CASSFGRRDTQYF. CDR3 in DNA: TGTGCCAGCAGTTTCGGGAGGAGAGATACGCAGTATTTT.